The 13 T cell receptor beta chains reported below all come from one sample, sequenced in a study of T cells in Graves' hyperthyroidism and ophthalmopathy. The investigators amplified TCR beta CDR3 regions from RNA transcripts. With the HTBI primer set, the TCR CDR3 went through a first round of RT-PCR. TCRdb re-called the multiplex PCR reads through MiXCR, storing one row per CDR3 protein. The table has 700,000 to 950,000 distinct CDR3 sequences, 30% to 40% seen once; the top ten hold 30% to 40%. Sequenced: blood. These receptors originate from a woman in her thirties or forties with Graves' hyperthyroidism.

Only a few counts were recorded for this clonotype. J is TRBJ2-3 and V is TRBV24-1; maybe TRBD1 (5 bases). Germline V gene lookup returns CDR1 KGHDR and CDR2 SFDVKD. Trimming removed 4 bases at V and 1 base at J, with 11 bases between. The CDR3 has 15 amino acids. The CDR3 loop reads CATSERQQGTDTQYF. The CDR3, as DNA: TGTGCCACCAGTGAACGTCAACAGGGCACAGATACGCAGTATTTT.

This clonotype appeared many times. The chain carries TRBV19 and TRBJ2-7; a possible D gene is TRBD1 (6 bases). With 3 bases removed from V and 2 bases from J, the gap between germline ends came to 11 bases. The germline V gene encodes CDR1 LNHDA and CDR2 SQIVND (reference sequence). The CDR3 extends over 14 amino acids. DNA for the CDR3: TGTGCCAGTAGTATTAACAGGGAAACCTACGAGCAGTACTTC. Residues: CASSINRETYEQYF.

This clonotype came up many times. The rearrangement joins TRBV4-3 to TRBJ2-7; 11 positions agree with TRBD2. The V and J ends lost 5 bases and 3 bases, in that order; junction bases with no gene match: 6. The CDR3 runs to 15 residues. Germline V gene sequence: CDR1 LGHNA, CDR2 YSLEER. CDR3: CASSFKTSGNYEQYF. The CDR3 DNA reads as TGCGCCAGCAGCTTTAAGACTAGCGGGAACTACGAGCAGTACTTC.

This clonotype was seen once. This clone may be a read error of a much larger clone one base away. The J gene is TRBJ2-5, the V gene TRBV5-4; possibly TRBD2 for D (7 bases). Germline V gene sequence: CDR1 SGHNT, CDR2 YYREEE (reference sequence). This CDR3 spans 15 amino acids. The DNA for the CDR3 is TGTGCCGGCAGCTTAGGGGGAGGGACTAAGGAGACCCAGTACTTC. Encoded protein: CAGSLGGGTKETQYF.

In its sample, this clonotype was seen many times. The J gene is TRBJ1-1, the V gene TRBV12-3 or TRBV12-4, with D possibly matching TRBD1 (5 bases). CDR3 length: 12 residues. Deletions cut 7 bases from V and 5 bases from J, with 11 bases between. The CDR3 region has the DNA TGTGCCAGCAAGGGGCCCGGAACTGAAGCTTTCTTT. The encoded protein is CASKGPGTEAFF.

V gene TRBV12-3 or TRBV12-4 combines with J gene TRBJ1-2; D call uncertain. The CDR3 loop spans 17 amino acids. V shed 8 bases and J shed 4 bases, with 26 bases lying between them. CDR3 nucleotides: TGTGCCAGCGCAACCTCGGGTGGTGTCAGACGCTTCTATGGCTACACCTTC. The encoded protein is CASATSGGVRRFYGYTF.

The J gene is TRBJ1-2, the V gene TRBV29-1; D is possibly TRBD1 (6 bases). This CDR3 contains 13 residues. V was clipped by 5 bases and J by 5 bases, with 15 bases between them. Germline-derived CDR1 and CDR2 are SQVTM and ANQGSEA. The CDR3 DNA sequence: TGCAGCGTTAATACAGGGTCAGGGTATGGCTACACCTTC. Its translation: CSVNTGSGYGYTF.

There are many counts of this clonotype. The V and J genes are TRBV24-1 and TRBJ1-5; maybe TRBD1 (5 bases). Germline V gene lookup returns CDR1 KGHDR and CDR2 SFDVKD. V lost 2 bases and J lost 0, with 10 bases in between. This CDR3 is 16 amino acids long. The CDR3 DNA reads as TGTGCCACCAGTGATTCAGGGACGGATAGCAATCAGCCCCAGCATTTT. This sequence encodes CATSDSGTDSNQPQHF.

This clonotype was counted at least ten times. V usage is TRBV24-1 and J usage is TRBJ2-2, with D hard to call. V lost 3 bases to trimming and J lost 0 bases, with 10 bases between them. The CDR3 is 16 amino acids. Germline assignment: CDR1 KGHDR and CDR2 SFDVKD. The CDR3 coding sequence is TGTGCCACCAGTGATAACGGTATCGCGAACACCGGGGAGCTGTTTTTT. Amino acid sequence: CATSDNGIANTGELFF.

This clonotype occurred many times. The chain recombines TRBV7-2 with TRBJ1-1, with D perhaps TRBD1 (5 bases). CDR3 length equals 12 residues. The germline V gene encodes CDR1 SGHTA and CDR2 FQGNSA. V was shortened by 5 bases and J by 8 bases, with 12 bases between the two germline ends. This CDR3 reads CASSPDRKEAFF. CDR3 sequence (DNA): TGTGCCAGCAGCCCTGACAGAAAAGAAGCTTTCTTT.

V usage is TRBV6-2 or TRBV6-3 and J usage is TRBJ2-2; the D gene could be TRBD1 or TRBD2 (6 bases each). Germline V gives CDR1 MNHEY, CDR2 SVGEGT. Trimming stripped 0 bases from V and 6 bases from J, with 14 bases between. The CDR3 consists of 16 residues. The CDR3 protein is CASSYSYGGPAGELFF. The CDR3 nucleotides are TGTGCCAGCAGTTACTCGTATGGGGGGCCGGCCGGGGAGCTGTTTTTT.

The CDR3, as DNA: TGTGCCAGCAGTTGGACAGGCAATCAGCCCCAGCATTTT. It translates to CASSWTGNQPQHF. This rearrangement joins TRBV7-9 to TRBJ1-5; TRBD1 might be the D (6 bases). V was cut by 6 bases and J by 2 bases, with 8 bases left in between. Per germline, CDR1 SEHNR and CDR2 FQNEAQ (reference sequence). The CDR3 length is 13 residues.

The chain uses TRBV5-1 and TRBJ2-3, with D maybe TRBD2 (5 bases). The CDR3 length is 14 residues. V lost 2 bases to trimming and J lost 4 bases, with 11 bases between them. Per germline, CDR1 SGHRS and CDR2 YFSETQ. CDR3 loop: CASSLAERADTQYF. CDR3 DNA: TGCGCCAGCAGCTTAGCGGAGAGGGCAGATACGCAGTATTTT.